This TCR beta chain was sequenced for a study of T-cell reconstitution after alpha-beta-depleted transplantation in children. CDR3 length: 15 residues. Trimming stripped 1 base from V and 4 bases from J, with 11 bases between. Germline V CDR1 and CDR2: SEHNR, FQNEAQ (reference sequence). This clonotype was recorded many times. TCRbeta library construction was performed incorporating unique molecular identifiers. TCRdb re-called the PCR reads with MiXCR, one entry per CDR3 protein. The table has 85,000 to 120,000 distinct CDR3 sequences, under 7% seen once. This clonotype was sampled from a female patient aged 2-9 years who had a stem cell transplant for Fanconi anemia, so the T cells may come from the graft donor. The sample here was PBMCs, mostly from graft donor cells, taken 60 days after TCRalphabeta/CD19-depleted stem cell transplant. V is TRBV7-9 and J is TRBJ2-1, with a tentative D call TRBD2 (6 bases). This CDR3 is CASSLGLGLYNEQFF. Here the CDR3 DNA reads TGTGCCAGCAGCTTAGGACTGGGACTTTACAATGAGCAGTTCTTC.